The sequence of this T cell receptor beta chain was determined in a study of early T cells in non-severe SARS-CoV-2 infection. Study at large: Whole-blood bulk RNA, unsorted, was sequenced, and chains were unpaired.

One entry per CDR3 protein results from TCRdb running MiXCR on the 5' RACE reads. The sample consists of 70,000 to 90,000 distinct CDR3 sequences, around 15% of them appearing once. Per germline, CDR1 LNHDA and CDR2 SQIVND (reference sequence). Trimming took 0 bases from V and 5 from J, leaving 11 bases between them. The CDR3 is 15 residues long. This chain uses TRBV19 with TRBJ1-5; D gene unclear. The source material was whole blood. The origin of this receptor is an adult who was a healthcare worker with PCR-confirmed SARS-CoV-2 infection or an uninfected control (not recorded which). CDR3 DNA: TGTGCCAGTAGTATAGAAAAGGGAATCCATCAGCCCCAGCATTTT. It specifies CASSIEKGIHQPQHF.